This passage covers 32 T cell receptor beta chains from one sample sequenced in a study of T cell repertoires in cytomegalovirus infection. TCRdb itself ran the reads through MiXCR, one entry per CDR3 protein. The table records hundreds of thousands of distinct CDR3 sequences, 15% to 20% of them present only once. Source material: PBMCs. Receptors were obtained from a human donor in good health (CMV status not recorded). Some clones in this sample may be carry-over from other donors' samples.

This clonotype has at least ten counts. The V and J genes are TRBV7-2 and TRBJ2-7, with a weak D call TRBD2 (6 bases). V dropped 5 bases and J dropped 4 bases, with 15 bases sitting between them. CDR1 and CDR2 from the germline V gene are SGHTA and FQGNSA. This CDR3 spans 14 amino acids. The CDR3, as DNA: TGTGCCAGCAGCCCAGGAGGAGGGGATTACGAGCAGTACTTC. Protein sequence: CASSPGGGDYEQYF.

This clonotype was observed a handful of times. V and J are TRBV4-1 and TRBJ1-2; TRBD1 matches 7 bases. The ends lost 2 bases at V and 3 bases at J; junction bases unmatched: 6. The CDR3 loop spans 15 amino acids. CDR1 and CDR2 from the germline V gene are MGHRA and YSYEKL. The CDR3 region has the DNA TGCGCCAGCAGCCAACCGACAGGGTCGGACTATGGCTACACCTTC. Translation gives CASSQPTGSDYGYTF.

Ten or more counts support this clonotype. The J gene is TRBJ2-3, the V gene TRBV7-2; weak D call: TRBD2 (5 bases). The V and J ends lost 6 bases and 0 bases respectively, with 10 bases between them. From germline, CDR1 is SGHTA and CDR2 FQGNSA. This CDR3 is built from 14 residues. The CDR3 nucleotides are TGTGCCAGCAGGTGGGGAGATAGCACAGATACGCAGTATTTT. Amino acid sequence: CASRWGDSTDTQYF.

This clonotype was seen a few times. The gene calls are TRBV28 and TRBJ1-1; possible D gene TRBD1, 5 bases. Germline loops: CDR1 MDHEN, CDR2 SYDVKM. V was shortened by 8 bases and J by 1 base, with 14 bases between the two germline ends. The CDR3 has 14 amino acids. In DNA, the CDR3 is TGTGCCAGCTCAAGCGGGGGACCGAACACTGAAGCTTTCTTT. This encodes CASSSGGPNTEAFF.

This clonotype was counted at least ten times. This chain joins TRBV20-1 and TRBJ1-2; 7 positions agree with TRBD1. Germline V gene data show CDR1 as DFQATT and CDR2 as SNEGSKA (reference sequence). The CDR3 extends over 15 amino acids. Unmatched junction bases numbered 13, after V lost 7 bases and J lost 2 bases. In nucleotides, the CDR3 is TGCAGTGTTATTAACTACAGGGGTTCCAACTATGGCTACACCTTC. Its protein product is CSVINYRGSNYGYTF.

The V call is TRBV2, the J call TRBJ2-3; 8 bases are shared with TRBD2. J was trimmed by 2 bases and V by 7 bases; bases with no gene match: 8. Per the germline V gene, CDR1 is SNHLY and CDR2 is FYNNEI. The CDR3 length is 15 residues. This CDR3 is CASTGLAPNTDTQYF. The CDR3 nucleotides read TGTGCCAGCACCGGACTAGCCCCTAACACAGATACGCAGTATTTT.

This clonotype was counted at least ten times. The chain carries TRBV10-3 and TRBJ2-3; a weak D match, TRBD1 (7 bases). With 3 bases removed from V and 3 bases from J, the gap between germline ends came to 13 bases. The CDR3 length is 15 residues. The germline V gene has CDR1 ENHRY and CDR2 SYGVKD. CDR3 residues: CAISDPGGQTDTQYF. In DNA form, the CDR3 reads TGTGCCATCAGTGACCCCGGGGGACAGACAGATACGCAGTATTTT.

This clonotype was detected ten times or more. The chain employs TRBV12-3 or TRBV12-4 and TRBJ2-1; 14 nucleotides line up with TRBD2. The J segment lost 8 bases and the V segment lost 4 bases, leaving 7 bases of the junction unmatched. This CDR3 has 16 amino acids. CDR3 region: CASSSRLAGGPDEQFF. The CDR3 coding sequence is TGTGCCAGCAGTTCCCGACTAGCGGGGGGGCCCGATGAGCAGTTCTTC.

The sample holds many counts of this clonotype. CDR3 protein: CASSLGEGNTIYF. The CDR3 nucleotides are TGTGCCAGCAGCTTAGGAGAGGGAAACACCATATATTTT. This chain joins TRBV7-2 and TRBJ1-3; D gene ambiguous. V lost 1 base, J lost 4 bases, and 5 bases lay in between. The CDR3 sequence is 13 residues long. Germline values: CDR1 SGHTA, CDR2 FQGNSA.

There are many counts of this clonotype. The chain carries TRBV11-2 and TRBJ2-7; D gene uncertain. In germline, CDR1 is SGHAT, CDR2 FQNNGV. V was shortened by 3 bases and J by 0 bases, with 9 bases between the two germline ends. This CDR3 has 14 amino acids. Written as DNA, the CDR3 is TGTGCCAGCAGCTTTGGCAGAGACTCCTACGAGCAGTACTTC. This sequence encodes CASSFGRDSYEQYF.

This clonotype was counted between two and nine times. The V gene is TRBV10-3, the J gene TRBJ1-5; D remains ambiguous. This CDR3 has 14 residues. Germline loops: CDR1 ENHRY, CDR2 SYGVKD. Trimming took 3 bases from V and 7 from J, leaving 13 bases between them. CDR3 sequence: CAISDVNNRQPQHF. The CDR3 nucleotides are TGTGCCATCAGTGATGTAAACAATCGGCAGCCCCAGCATTTT.

The table lists this clonotype with many counts. The V and J genes are TRBV6-1 and TRBJ2-5; 7 nucleotides align to TRBD1. V trimming: 7 bases; J trimming: 5 bases; junction bases outside the gene matches: 10. The CDR3 has 14 residues. The germline V gene has CDR1 MNHNS and CDR2 SASEGT. The CDR3 here is CASTEQGMFETQYF. CDR3 sequence (DNA): TGTGCCAGCACGGAACAGGGGATGTTTGAGACCCAGTACTTC.

The CDR3 loop reads CASSWPGTGELFF. The CDR3 coding sequence is TGCGCCAGCTCCTGGCCCGGTACCGGGGAGCTGTTTTTT. This chain joins TRBV4-1 and TRBJ2-2; unclear D gene. The CDR3 consists of 13 residues. Germline V gives CDR1 MGHRA, CDR2 YSYEKL. The V and J ends lost 8 bases and 5 bases respectively, with 12 bases between them.

In its sample, this clonotype was seen many times. V gene TRBV6-6 combines with J gene TRBJ2-2; D unclear. The CDR3 extends over 13 amino acids. Germline loops: CDR1 MNHNY, CDR2 SVGAGI (reference sequence). V lost 2 bases, J lost 0 bases, and 1 base lay in between. CDR3 sequence: CASSYANTGELFF. DNA for the CDR3: TGTGCCAGCAGTTACGCGAACACCGGGGAGCTGTTTTTT.

This chain links TRBV28 with TRBJ2-3, with D unclear. Germline CDR1 is MDHEN and CDR2 is SYDVKM. The V and J ends lost 7 bases and 0 bases respectively, with 17 bases between them. This CDR3 region has 16 residues. CDR3 DNA: TGTGCCAGCACCACAGCGTGGCAGCCAAGCACAGATACGCAGTATTTT. Translating gives CASTTAWQPSTDTQYF.

This clonotype was counted between two and nine times. The CDR3 loop is CASSTHGQAQDIQYF. The CDR3 DNA sequence: TGTGCCAGCAGTACTCATGGACAGGCCCAGGACATTCAGTACTTC. The chain uses TRBV28 and TRBJ2-4; TRBD1 matches 7 bases. The CDR3 loop spans 15 amino acids. V lost 5 bases, J lost 8 bases, and 12 bases stayed unmatched. Germline assignment: CDR1 MDHEN and CDR2 SYDVKM.

The V and J genes are TRBV4-3 and TRBJ1-2; TRBD1 matches 7 bases. V lost 4 bases and J lost 1; bases outside the gene matches: 6. This CDR3 comprises 15 residues. Looked up from germline, CDR1 is LGHNA and CDR2 is YSLEER. CDR3: CASSRETGHNYGYTF. The CDR3 bases are TGCGCCAGCAGCCGAGAGACAGGGCATAACTATGGCTACACCTTC.

This rearrangement joins TRBV4-1 to TRBJ1-3; D unclear. Trimming removed 0 bases from V and 12 bases from J, with 9 bases in between. This CDR3 spans 12 amino acids. Germline CDR1 is MGHRA and CDR2 is YSYEKL. CDR3 bases: TGCGCCAGCAGCCAAGAAGACCGGATCATATATTTT. Translating it yields CASSQEDRIIYF.

V usage is TRBV7-2 and J usage is TRBJ2-1; a possible D gene is TRBD1 (6 bases). With 6 bases removed from V and 4 bases from J, the gap between germline ends came to 16 bases. The CDR3 sequence is 15 residues long. Germline-derived CDR1 and CDR2 are SGHTA and FQGNSA. The CDR3 bases are TGTGCCAGCAGGAGGGACATAGGATCTTACAATGAGCAGTTCTTC. Protein: CASRRDIGSYNEQFF.

The gene calls are TRBV6-6 and TRBJ2-7, with 9 bases lining up with TRBD1. Germline CDR1 MNHNY, CDR2 SVGAGI (reference sequence). J was trimmed by 3 bases and V by 6 bases; bases with no gene match: 12. The CDR3 spans 16 residues. CDR3 bases: TGTGCCAGCAGCACAAGCCCGGGACAGGGTCTCTACGAGCAGTACTTC. Amino acid sequence: CASSTSPGQGLYEQYF.

This clonotype has more than one count but fewer than ten. This rearrangement joins TRBV7-9 to TRBJ1-4; tentatively, D is TRBD1 (6 bases). The CDR3 loop spans 15 amino acids. V was shortened by 5 bases and J by 7 bases, with 17 bases between the two germline ends. The germline CDR1 and CDR2 sequences are SEHNR and FQNEAQ (reference sequence). CDR3 in amino acids: CASSQGTLKAEKLFF. The CDR3 DNA is TGTGCCAGCAGCCAGGGGACTTTAAAGGCTGAAAAACTGTTTTTT.

The V and J genes are TRBV2 and TRBJ1-4; 7 positions match TRBD1. CDR3 length: 13 amino acids. The V gene end was trimmed by 6 bases and the J gene end by 6 bases; junction bases not matched to a gene: 4. Germline V gene lookup returns CDR1 SNHLY and CDR2 FYNNEI. The CDR3 is CASRIQGYEKLFF. The CDR3 DNA sequence: TGTGCCAGCAGGATACAGGGGTATGAAAAACTGTTTTTT.

This clonotype was counted a few times. This chain connects TRBV28 to TRBJ2-5; 7 nucleotides line up with TRBD1. Trimming took 6 bases from V and 5 from J; bases not matched to a gene: 9. Germline V gene lookup returns CDR1 MDHEN and CDR2 SYDVKM. The CDR3 is 14 residues long. Here the CDR3 DNA reads TGTGCCAGCAGAACACAGGGGTTCTCGGAGACCCAGTACTTC. It codes for CASRTQGFSETQYF.

This clonotype was seen a handful of times. This chain uses TRBV6-1 with TRBJ1-4; D unresolved. Trimming removed 9 bases from V and 2 bases from J, with 19 bases in between. The CDR3 sequence is 16 residues long. Looked up from germline, CDR1 is MNHNS and CDR2 is SASEGT. CDR3 sequence (DNA): TGTGCCAGTACTGGACTGACGCTCTCGACTAATGAAAAACTGTTTTTT. Its translation: CASTGLTLSTNEKLFF.

The V call is TRBV28, the J call TRBJ1-2, with D uncertain. The CDR3 covers 12 residues. Deletions cut 2 bases from V and 4 bases from J, with 5 bases between. Looked up from germline, CDR1 is MDHEN and CDR2 is SYDVKM. This CDR3 is CASSLSIYGYTF. The CDR3 coding sequence is TGTGCCAGCAGTTTAAGTATCTATGGCTACACCTTC.

This clonotype was detected a few times. V gene TRBV12-3 or TRBV12-4 combines with J gene TRBJ1-5; D remains unclear. This CDR3 region has 16 residues. Between the trimmed V and J ends, which lost 2 bases and 5 bases, there was a span of 16 bases. CDR3 sequence reads: CASSLIYPSYDQPQHF. The CDR3 DNA is TGTGCCAGCAGTTTAATATACCCCTCCTACGATCAGCCCCAGCATTTT.

The chain recombines TRBV12-3 or TRBV12-4 with TRBJ2-7, with TRBD2 matching over 11 bases. The J segment lost 5 bases and the V segment lost 3 bases, leaving 3 bases of the junction unmatched. This CDR3 comprises 14 residues. CDR3 nucleotides: TGTGCCAGCAGTTTGGGACTAGCGGCACACGAGCAGTACTTC. Protein sequence: CASSLGLAAHEQYF.

V and J are TRBV6-1 and TRBJ1-1; D remains ambiguous. Germline V gene lookup returns CDR1 MNHNS and CDR2 SASEGT. The CDR3 runs to 12 residues. Trimming stripped 7 bases from V and 7 bases from J, with 13 bases between. The CDR3 region is CASTADGGEAFF. In nucleotides, the CDR3 is TGTGCCAGCACCGCGGACGGCGGTGAAGCTTTCTTT.

This clonotype appeared a few times. The J gene is TRBJ1-1, the V gene TRBV20-1; TRBD1 might be the D (5 bases). The CDR3 runs 16 residues. Germline CDR1 and CDR2: DFQATT and SNEGSKA (reference sequence). Trimming removed 1 base at V and 6 bases at J, with 21 bases between. CDR3 bases: TGCAGTGCTAGAGCCTTTGTCGGGCGCGGGGCCCCTGAAGCTTTCTTT. Translation: CSARAFVGRGAPEAFF.

This chain uses TRBV5-8 with TRBJ2-6, with 9 bases fitting TRBD1. Germline V gene sequence: CDR1 SGHTS, CDR2 YDEGEE. V shed 4 bases and J 4 bases; nucleotides not matched to a gene: 9. The CDR3 extends over 17 amino acids. CDR3: CASSRPGTGLGANVLTF. Written as DNA, the CDR3 is TGTGCCAGCAGCCGTCCCGGGACAGGGCTCGGGGCCAACGTCCTGACTTTC.

The CDR3 loop reads CSAYRDGKNIQYF. In nucleotides, the CDR3 is TGCAGTGCTTACAGGGACGGCAAAAACATTCAGTACTTC. This chain links TRBV20-1 with TRBJ2-4; D may be TRBD1 (6 bases). There are 13 residues in the CDR3. V lost 5 bases and J 3 bases, leaving 11 bases between the germline ends. Germline-derived CDR1 and CDR2 are DFQATT and SNEGSKA (reference sequence).

This clonotype was counted ten times or more. This sequence joins TRBV12-3 or TRBV12-4 and TRBJ1-4; the match to TRBD1 covers 8 bases. There are 13 residues in the CDR3. Trimming at V came to 5 bases and at J to 7 bases, leaving 3 bases not matched to a gene. In DNA form, the CDR3 reads TGTGCCAGCAGTGGACAGGGAGGTGAAAAACTGTTTTTT. Translating it yields CASSGQGGEKLFF.